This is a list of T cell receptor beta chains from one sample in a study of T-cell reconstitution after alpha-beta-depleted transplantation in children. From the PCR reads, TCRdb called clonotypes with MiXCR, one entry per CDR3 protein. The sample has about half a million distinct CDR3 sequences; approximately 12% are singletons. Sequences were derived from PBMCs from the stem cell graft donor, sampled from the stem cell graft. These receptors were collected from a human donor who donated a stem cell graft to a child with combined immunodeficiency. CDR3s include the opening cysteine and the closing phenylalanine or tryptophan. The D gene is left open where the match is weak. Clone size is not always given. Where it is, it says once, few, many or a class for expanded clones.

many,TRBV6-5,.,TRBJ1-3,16,CASRRMIGTAGNTIYF,TGTGCCAGCCGAAGAATGATCGGGACTGCTGGAAACACCATATATTTT
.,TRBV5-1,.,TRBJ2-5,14,CASSLPGAVETQYF,TGCGCCAGCAGCCTGCCCGGCGCGGTGGAGACCCAGTACTTC
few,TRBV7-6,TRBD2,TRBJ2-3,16,CASSLWTSGFTDTQYF,TGTGCCAGCAGCTTATGGACTAGCGGGTTCACAGATACGCAGTATTTT
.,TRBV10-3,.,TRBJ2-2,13,CAEAPTSTGELFF,TGTGCCGAAGCTCCTACCTCCACCGGGGAGCTGTTTTTT
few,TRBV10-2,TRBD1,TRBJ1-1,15,CASSVTGGPNTEAFF,TGCGCCAGCAGTGTGACAGGGGGCCCGAACACTGAAGCTTTCTTT
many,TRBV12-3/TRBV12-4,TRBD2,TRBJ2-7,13,CASRTSGHYEQYF,TGTGCCAGCAGGACTAGCGGCCACTACGAGCAGTACTTC
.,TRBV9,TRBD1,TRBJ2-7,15,CASSPTGTGTYEQYF,TGTGCCAGCAGCCCTACCGGGACAGGGACCTACGAGCAGTACTTC
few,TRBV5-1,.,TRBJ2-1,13,CASSLPAYNEQFF,TGCGCCAGCAGCTTACCCGCCTACAATGAGCAGTTCTTC
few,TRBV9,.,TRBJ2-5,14,CASSGGSPGETQYF,TGTGCCAGCAGCGGCGGATCCCCTGGGGAGACCCAGTACTTC
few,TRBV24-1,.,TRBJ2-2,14,CATDGGPNTGELFF,TGTGCCACCGACGGGGGGCCGAACACCGGGGAGCTGTTTTTT
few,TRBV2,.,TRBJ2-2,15,CASSDAGGWTGELFF,TGTGCCAGCAGTGATGCAGGGGGGTGGACCGGGGAGCTGTTTTTT
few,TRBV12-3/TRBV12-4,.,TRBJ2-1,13,CASELGRFNEQFF,TGTGCCAGCGAACTAGGGCGATTCAATGAGCAGTTCTTC
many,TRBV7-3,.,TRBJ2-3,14,CASSLLVGTDTQYF,TGTGCCAGCAGCTTACTGGTGGGCACAGATACGCAGTATTTT